The text below deals with one TCR beta chain. The data were obtained in a study of shared clonotypes between healthy human individuals. Memory CD4+ cells were the fraction left after CD45RA+ naive selection. The assay ran at deep level. Generated by immunoSEQ multiplex PCR, the TCRdb table keeps only in-frame clones and is missing some. The profile covers approximately 1,000,000 clones, with approximately 77% appearing a single time and approximately 0.95% taken by the ten largest. The CDR3 spans 11 residues. The germline V gene has CDR1 MGHDK and CDR2 SYGVNS. Trimming stripped 1 base from V and 10 bases from J, with 5 bases between.

The receptor comes from a young man in good health. Some clones in this sample may be carry-over from other donors' samples. The sample comprised memory CD4+ T cells from PBMCs. Subset reported: CD45RA-negative fraction. The V call is TRBV25-1, the J call TRBJ2-1; no reliable D call. The CDR3 protein is CASSEFREQFF. In nucleotides, the CDR3 is TGTGCCAGCAGTGAATTTCGGGAGCAGTTCTTC.